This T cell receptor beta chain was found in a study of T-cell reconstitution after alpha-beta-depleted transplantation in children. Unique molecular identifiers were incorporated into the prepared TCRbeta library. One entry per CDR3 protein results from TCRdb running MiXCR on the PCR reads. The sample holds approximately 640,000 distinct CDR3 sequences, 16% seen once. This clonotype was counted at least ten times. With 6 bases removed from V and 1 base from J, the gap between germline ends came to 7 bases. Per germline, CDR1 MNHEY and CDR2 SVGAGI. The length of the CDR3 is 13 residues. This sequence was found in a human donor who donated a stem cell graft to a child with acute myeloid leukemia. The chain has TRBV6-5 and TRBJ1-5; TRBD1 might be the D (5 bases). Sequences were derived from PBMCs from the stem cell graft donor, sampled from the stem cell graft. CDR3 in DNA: TGTGCCAGCAGGAGGGACAGCAATCAGCCCCAGCATTTT. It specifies CASRRDSNQPQHF.